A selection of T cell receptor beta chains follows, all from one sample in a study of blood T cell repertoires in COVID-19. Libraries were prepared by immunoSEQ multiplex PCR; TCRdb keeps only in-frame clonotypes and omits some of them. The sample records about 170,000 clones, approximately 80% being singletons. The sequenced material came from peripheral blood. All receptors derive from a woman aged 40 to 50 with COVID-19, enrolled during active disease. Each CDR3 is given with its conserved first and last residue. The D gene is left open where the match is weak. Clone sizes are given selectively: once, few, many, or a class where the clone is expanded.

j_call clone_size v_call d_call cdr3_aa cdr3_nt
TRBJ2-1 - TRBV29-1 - CSVGARLEFF TGCAGCGTTGGCGCCAGGTTGGAGTTCTTC
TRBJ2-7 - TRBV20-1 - CSASDLLGGRSYEQYF TGCAGTGCTAGTGATCTTTTGGGGGGTCGCTCCTACGAGCAGTACTTC
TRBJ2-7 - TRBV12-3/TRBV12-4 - CASSSAYEQYF TGTGCCAGCAGTTCGGCCTACGAGCAGTACTTC
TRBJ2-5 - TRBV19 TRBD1 CASLRGTGKETQYF TGTGCCAGTTTGCGGGGGACAGGGAAAGAGACCCAGTACTTC
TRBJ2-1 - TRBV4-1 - CASSRGRTNEQFF TGCGCCAGCAGCCGGGGCAGAACGAATGAGCAGTTCTTC
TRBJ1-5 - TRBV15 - CATSRGRDQPQHF TGTGCCACCAGCAGAGGCCGGGATCAGCCCCAGCATTTT
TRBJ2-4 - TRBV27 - CASSLSGSVAKNIQYF TGTGCCAGCAGTCTCTCGGGTTCTGTGGCCAAAAACATTCAGTACTTC
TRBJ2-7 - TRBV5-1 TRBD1 CASSLTGTGVYEQYF TGCGCCAGCAGCTTGACCGGGACAGGGGTCTACGAGCAGTACTTC
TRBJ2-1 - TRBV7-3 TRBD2 CASSPTGTSGRDEQFF TGTGCCAGCAGCCCTACCGGGACTAGCGGGAGGGATGAGCAGTTCTTC
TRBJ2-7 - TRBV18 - CASSYPSGEQYF TGTGCCAGCTCATACCCTTCGGGAGAGCAGTACTTC
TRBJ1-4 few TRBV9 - CASSSVWGQNEKLFF TGTGCCAGCAGCTCCGTTTGGGGGCAGAATGAAAAACTGTTTTTT
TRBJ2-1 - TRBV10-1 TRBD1 CASSESGTGFQFF TGCGCCAGCAGTGAGTCCGGGACAGGATTTCAGTTCTTC
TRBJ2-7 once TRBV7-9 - CASSPGYTYEQYF TGTGCCAGCAGCCCGGGGTACACCTACGAGCAGTACTTC
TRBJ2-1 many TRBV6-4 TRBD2 CASSVRGGDYNEQFF TGTGCCAGCAGTGTTCGGGGGGGCGACTACAATGAGCAGTTCTTC
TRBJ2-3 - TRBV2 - CASRLDRGLYTQYF TGTGCCAGCAGGTTAGACAGAGGATTGTATACGCAGTATTTT
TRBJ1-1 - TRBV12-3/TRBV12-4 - CASSFGGLAFF TGTGCCAGCAGTTTCGGGGGGCTCGCTTTCTTT
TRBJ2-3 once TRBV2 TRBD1 CARAGQGASDTQYF TGTGCCAGAGCGGGACAGGGGGCATCAGATACGCAGTATTTT
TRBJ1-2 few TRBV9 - CASSVGGYGYTF TGTGCCAGCAGCGTCGGGGGGTATGGCTACACCTTC
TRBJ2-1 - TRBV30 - CAWSGAGAYNEQFF TGTGCCTGGAGTGGGGCAGGGGCCTACAATGAGCAGTTCTTC
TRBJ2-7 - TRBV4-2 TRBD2 CASSRRLAEIYEQYF TGTGCCAGCAGTAGACGACTAGCGGAAATTTACGAGCAGTACTTC
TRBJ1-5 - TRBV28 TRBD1 CASSLGPEGAALPYQPQHF TGTGCCAGCAGTTTAGGGCCTGAGGGGGCCGCATTACCTTATCAGCCCCAGCATTTT
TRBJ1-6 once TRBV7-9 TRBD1 CASSHRTGKDSSYNSPLHF TGTGCCAGCAGCCACCGGACAGGAAAGGACAGCTCCTATAATTCACCCCTCCACTTT
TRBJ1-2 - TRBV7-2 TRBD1 CASSPRWDRANYGYTF TGTGCCAGCAGCCCTCGGTGGGACAGAGCTAACTATGGCTACACCTTC
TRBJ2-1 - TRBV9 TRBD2 CASSVGTSGYNEQFF TGTGCCAGCAGCGTCGGGACTAGCGGTTACAATGAGCAGTTCTTC
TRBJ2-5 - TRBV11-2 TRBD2 CASSQSGGALETQYF TGTGCCAGCAGCCAGAGCGGGGGGGCCTTGGAGACCCAGTACTTC
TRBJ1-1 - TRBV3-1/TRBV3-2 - CASSRTGGHTEAFF TGTGCCAGCAGCCGGACCGGGGGACACACTGAAGCTTTCTTT
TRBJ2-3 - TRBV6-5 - CASSPADTQYF TGTGCCAGCAGTCCCGCAGATACGCAGTATTTT
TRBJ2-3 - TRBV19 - CASSIGGVITDTQYF TGTGCCAGTAGTATAGGCGGGGTAATCACAGATACGCAGTATTTT
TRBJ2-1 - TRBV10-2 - CASRLGSSYNEQFF TGCGCCAGCAGACTTGGGAGCTCCTACAATGAGCAGTTCTTC
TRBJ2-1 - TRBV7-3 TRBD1 CASSHWGTGRDEQFF TGTGCCAGCAGCCACTGGGGGACAGGTCGCGATGAGCAGTTCTTC
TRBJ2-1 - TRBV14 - CASSQVAGLGAQEQFF TGTGCCAGCAGCCAAGTAGCCGGATTGGGAGCTCAGGAGCAGTTCTTC
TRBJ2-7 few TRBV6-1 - CASSEIYSYEQYF TGTGCCAGCAGTGAAATCTACAGCTACGAGCAGTACTTC
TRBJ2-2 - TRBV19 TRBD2 CASSIPPSGGAPGELFF TGTGCCAGTAGTATACCCCCCAGCGGGGGGGCCCCCGGGGAGCTGTTTTTT
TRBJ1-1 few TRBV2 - CASSSEGGTEAFF TGTGCCAGCAGTAGCGAGGGAGGCACTGAAGCTTTCTTT
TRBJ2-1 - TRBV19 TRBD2 CASGLAPNEQFF TGTGCCAGTGGACTAGCCCCGAATGAGCAGTTCTTC
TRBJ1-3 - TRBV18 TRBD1 CASSQGQENTIYF TGTGCCAGCTCGCAGGGACAGGAAAACACCATATATTTT
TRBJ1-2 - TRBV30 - CAWTGGGDYGYTF TGTGCCTGGACAGGAGGGGGGGACTATGGCTACACCTTC
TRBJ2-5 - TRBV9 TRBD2 CASSPLGGAGETQYF TGTGCCAGCAGCCCCCTGGGAGGGGCTGGGGAGACCCAGTACTTC
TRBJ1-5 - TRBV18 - CASSPSNQPQHF TGTGCCAGCTCACCCAGTAATCAGCCCCAGCATTTT
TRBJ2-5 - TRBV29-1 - CSAGHQEGETQYF TGCAGCGCAGGACACCAGGAGGGAGAGACCCAGTACTTC
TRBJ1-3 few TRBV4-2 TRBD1 CASSQDPGTVYGNTIYF TGTGCCAGCAGCCAAGATCCTGGGACAGTGTACGGAAACACCATATATTTT
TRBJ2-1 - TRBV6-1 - CASSEALSEQFF TGTGCCAGCAGTGAAGCGCTTAGTGAGCAGTTCTTC
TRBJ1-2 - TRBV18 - CASSPSQGGDYGYTF TGTGCCAGCTCACCATCACAGGGTGGGGACTATGGCTACACCTTC
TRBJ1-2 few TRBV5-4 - CASSSGQQRYGYTF TGTGCCAGCAGCAGCGGACAGCAACGCTATGGCTACACCTTC
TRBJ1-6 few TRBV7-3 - CASSFGPNSPLHF TGTGCCAGCAGCTTTGGCCCTAATTCACCCCTCCACTTT
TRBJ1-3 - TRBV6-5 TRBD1 CASSPGTGDGNTIYF TGTGCCAGCAGTCCCGGGACAGGGGATGGAAACACCATATATTTT
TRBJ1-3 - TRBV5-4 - CASSPAPGQTYSGNTIYF TGTGCCAGCAGCCCGGCGCCAGGACAAACCTACTCTGGAAACACCATATATTTT